This TCR beta chain was captured by sequencing in a study of T cells in Graves' hyperthyroidism and ophthalmopathy. TCR beta CDR3 region amplification was performed from RNA transcripts. HTBI primers drove first-round RT-PCR of the TCR CDR3. TCRdb re-called the multiplex PCR reads with MiXCR, one entry per CDR3 protein. The table lists around 350,000 distinct CDR3 sequences, approximately 15% of them singletons. About this clonotype itself: Its antigen is undetermined.

Ophthalmopathy cases met thresholds of Clinical Activity Score at least 3, NOSPECS grade at least 4 and duration under 3 months. The V segment lost 4 bases and the J segment 5 bases; nucleotides outside the gene matches: 8. Per the germline V gene, CDR1 is MGHRA and CDR2 is YSYEKL. This CDR3 region has 17 residues. Study-level results: In validation, the model predicted ophthalmopathy. These predictions came a median about 6.2 months before onset.

The rearrangement joins TRBV4-1 to TRBJ2-5, with 15 bases lining up with TRBD2. The sequencing sample was made of blood. The TCR originated in a woman in her twenties or thirties with Graves' ophthalmopathy. The CDR3 sequence is CASSRRGLAGGRETQYF. In DNA form, the CDR3 reads TGCGCCAGCAGCCGAAGGGGACTAGCGGGGGGTCGGGAGACCCAGTACTTC.